This T cell receptor beta chain was found in a study of blood T cells in healthy people across ages. This clonotype has a handful of counts. It was with a sample-barcoded 5' primer and a J-beta primer mix that a second PCR of roughly 7 to 12 cycles was run. TCRdb analysed the 5' RACE reads with MiXCR anew, one entry per CDR3 protein. The table lists 1.6 million or so distinct CDR3 sequences, approximately 32% of them singletons, with around 11% in the top ten. J lost 13 bases, V lost 2 bases, and 7 bases had no gene match. The CDR3 totals 13 residues. Germline V gene sequence: CDR1 SGHTA, CDR2 FQGNSA.

The TCR originated in a woman in her thirties in good health. Specimen: blood. This chain connects TRBV7-2 to TRBJ2-4; 8 bases are a match to TRBD2. CDR3 amino acids: CASSLRRAGEQYF. The CDR3 DNA reads TGTGCCAGCAGCTTAAGGAGAGCGGGGGAGCAGTACTTC.